This T cell receptor (beta chain) was identified during a study of T cell responses to AZD1222 COVID-19 vaccine. With 6 bases removed from V and 6 bases from J, the gap between germline ends came to 12 bases. Germline values: CDR1 ENHRY, CDR2 SYGVKD. The CDR3 totals 12 residues. In regard to this clone: Antigen specificity is unknown.

Repertoires were generated with immunoSEQ multiplex PCR, while TCRdb's copy carries only in-frame clones and drops some. The sample records about 150,000 clones, roughly nine tenths being singletons. General study results and limits: Clonal diversity may have been underestimated, and the donors were mostly white British, with more females than males. CD4 TCRs linked to vaccination spanned spike, dominating at 160-218 and 743-854.

The clonotype originates from an adult who received the AZD1222 COVID-19 vaccine. Sequences were derived from peripheral blood, sampled 28 days after the second AZD1222 dose. The chain couples TRBV10-3 to TRBJ2-7, with D perhaps given as TRBD1 or TRBD2 (5 bases each). CDR3 protein: CAIRGQGAEQYF. CDR3 bases: TGTGCCATCAGGGGGCAGGGAGCCGAGCAGTACTTC.